This T cell receptor beta chain was sequenced during a study of a mutant IDH1 vaccine in newly diagnosed glioma (dated by TCRdb to the early 2020s). Context from the whole study: Vaccination began 4-6 weeks after radiotherapy alone, or alongside temozolomide cycles in the chemotherapy-containing groups. Peripheral blood samples were drawn at six visits, namely V03 (baseline), V05, V07, V10, V12 and V13. Of the 25 to 40 treated patients, approximately 62% were male and about 40% were female, and the mean age was approximately 39 years. The week-35 safety follow-up took place at visit V12, and the week-47 end of study took place at visit V13. Before enrollment, most patients had been given radiochemotherapy with temozolomide as standard therapy, while the rest had received either radiotherapy alone or temozolomide alone. Longitudinal TCRB deep sequencing was done for 25 to 30 treated patients, wherever samples were available for exploratory analyses.

Explained via the paper, the time point label denotes: week 35, safety follow-up. Each vaccine dose, consisting of 300 ug of a 20-mer mutant IDH1 peptide in Montanide, was administered subcutaneously with topical imiquimod. Eight vaccinations were administered to patients in weeks 1, 3, 5, 7, 11, 15, 19 and 23, corresponding to visits V03 through V10. The donors had newly diagnosed IDH1-mutant astrocytomas of WHO grade 3 or 4 that showed loss of nuclear ATRX. The samples were drawn from NOA16, a multicentre, single-arm, open-label phase I trial in Germany that tested a mutant IDH1 peptide vaccine in humans for the first time. Genomic DNA for TCRB sequencing was extracted from EDTA blood using the DNeasy Blood and Tissue Kit. Library construction relied on the immunoSEQ multiplex PCR assay. Following the manufacturer's protocol, the hsTCRB Kit was used to amplify rearranged TCR beta chain sequences. Sequencing of TCRB libraries was carried out on an Illumina MiSeq. The authors' analysis ran thus. The kit vendor's proprietary platform handled demultiplexing, trimming and gene mapping. TCRdb re-hosts the immuneACCESS table, in-frame sequences only. Its copies lack some clones; in the studies checked, an unresolved V gene accounts for under half of them, and the cause for the rest is not known. Clonal size and the V and J genes are those of that table, whereas D and trimming came from the DNA. The sample records about 50,000 clones, around four fifths of which are singletons. Roughly 4% of the sample lies in the top ten.

Worth noting for this clone: Its antigen specificity is not known. The input lacks base qualities; no much larger clone sits a single base away.

Points the paper makes about the study in general: Vaccine-induced immune responses across multiple MHC alleles were detected in around 92% of patients. PBMC samples for TCRB deep sequencing were selected based on availability. No apparent relationship was observed between pseudoprogression and alterations in the top peripheral T cell clonotypes detected by TCRB sequencing. The authors stated that sample limitations prevented analyses of patient blood samples from being reproduced.

The source of this sequence is a woman between 18 and 29 years old with glioma. Sequencing was performed on PBMCs, taken from a glioma patient whose treatment included an IDH1 peptide vaccine.

The bases are TGCGCCAGCAGCCAAGATGCGGGCAGGGGAGATGGCTACACCTTC. It codes for CASSQDAGRGDGYTF. The chain joins TRBV4-3 to TRBJ1-2; tentative D gene TRBD1, with 6 bases matching. From the germline V gene, CDR1 is LGHNA and CDR2 is YSLEER. The CDR3 runs 15 residues from the cysteine to the phenylalanine. Of all the DNA, just the CDR3 is kept, 45 bases in frame from base 1. V and J are truncated by 0 bases and 6 bases respectively, leaving an intervening sequence of 14 bases.